This is a list of T cell receptor beta chains from one sample in a study of cytomegalovirus exposure and HLA in healthy donors. Clones were read by immunoSEQ multiplex PCR, and TCRdb kept only the in-frame ones, dropping some. The table has fewer than 120,000 clones, 76% seen once. Sample: PBMCs. All receptors derive from a man aged 25-45 years in good health and CMV-seropositive. The CDR3 runs from the conserved cysteine through the conserved F or W.

TRBV30	TRBJ2-1	15	CAWSAGSPSYNEQFF
TRBV6-1	TRBJ2-7	12	CASSESSYEQYF
TRBV28	TRBJ1-4	17	CASSYLPGQAPNEKLFF
TRBV5-5	TRBJ1-5	17	CASSLGTGGYSNQPQHF
TRBV18	TRBJ1-3	15	CASSPQGRPGNTIYF
TRBV19	TRBJ2-7	15	CASSQTSGGAGEQYF
TRBV7-2	TRBJ2-5	13	CASSSDRQETQYF
TRBV9	TRBJ2-1	16	CASSVAGAGRLDEQFF
TRBV6-5	TRBJ2-7	14	CASSYRGQSYEQYF
TRBV5-6	TRBJ2-7	14	CASSVGQTTYEQYF
TRBV4-1	TRBJ1-1	15	CASSQAGGMNTEAFF
TRBV30	TRBJ2-1	14	CAWSGGLATDEQFF
TRBV7-2	TRBJ2-7	15	CASSLDWSQSYEQYF
TRBV7-2	TRBJ1-4	15	CASRPPGQINEKLFF
TRBV15	TRBJ2-3	16	CATSRGGEGSTDTQYF
TRBV9	TRBJ2-2	14	CASSLISPGGELFF
TRBV19	TRBJ1-6	14	CASTGLSYNSPLHF
TRBV27	TRBJ1-1	15	CASSLSRPQVFGAFF
TRBV27	TRBJ2-5	15	CASSLARGARETQYF
TRBV28	TRBJ2-7	14	CAFIGQGASYEQYF
TRBV5-4	TRBJ2-7	15	CASSPRGGGAYEQYF
TRBV28	TRBJ1-1	15	CASSLDSRDVVEAFF
TRBV5-1	TRBJ2-5	14	CASSWGTGVETQYF
TRBV7-2	TRBJ1-1	13	CASSPTVNTEAFF
TRBV2	TRBJ1-6	16	CASGYSTRSYNSPLHF
TRBV7-8	TRBJ2-2	15	CASSTTSGGIGELFF
TRBV6-1	TRBJ2-5	14	CASSEEGGWETQYF
TRBV13	TRBJ2-3	15	CASSLRLGYTDTQYF
TRBV6-5	TRBJ1-2	12	CASSQPGAGYTF
TRBV6-5	TRBJ2-5	15	CASSYPIGGEETQYF
TRBV7-9	TRBJ2-3	14	CASRSGLGGDTQYF
TRBV2	TRBJ1-4	14	CASSDSSANEKLFF
TRBV5-1	TRBJ2-7	15	CASSPGQGGHYEQYF
TRBV6-5	TRBJ2-7	15	CASSQGQGAYYEQYF
TRBV14	TRBJ2-2	18	CASSQGRGFASNTGELFF
TRBV27	TRBJ2-4	17	CASSLRGGDAEGNIQYF
TRBV27	TRBJ2-4	16	CASSQGPGSPQNIQYF
TRBV11-2	TRBJ2-7	17	CASSSLPYVGGDYEQYF